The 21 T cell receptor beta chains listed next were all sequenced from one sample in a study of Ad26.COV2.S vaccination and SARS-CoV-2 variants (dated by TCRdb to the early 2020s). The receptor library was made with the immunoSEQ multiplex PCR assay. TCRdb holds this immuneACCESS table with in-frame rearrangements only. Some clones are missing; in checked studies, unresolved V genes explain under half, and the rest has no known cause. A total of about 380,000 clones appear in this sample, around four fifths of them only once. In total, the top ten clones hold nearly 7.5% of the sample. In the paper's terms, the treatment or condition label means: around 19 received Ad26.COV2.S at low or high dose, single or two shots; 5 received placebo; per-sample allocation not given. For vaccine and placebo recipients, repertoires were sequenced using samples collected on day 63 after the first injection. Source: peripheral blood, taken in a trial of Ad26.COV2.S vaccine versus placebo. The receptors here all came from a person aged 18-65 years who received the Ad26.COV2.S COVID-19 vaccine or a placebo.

The CDR3 region has the DNA TGTGCCAGCAGCTCCTTACGGGGGCCAGATACGCAGTATTTT. It codes for CASSSLRGPDTQYF. J is TRBJ2-3 and V is TRBV11-2, with D tentatively TRBD1 or TRBD2 (6 bases each). There are 14 residues in the CDR3. Deletions cut 4 bases from V and 4 bases from J, with 12 bases between. Germline V CDR1 and CDR2: SGHAT, FQNNGV.

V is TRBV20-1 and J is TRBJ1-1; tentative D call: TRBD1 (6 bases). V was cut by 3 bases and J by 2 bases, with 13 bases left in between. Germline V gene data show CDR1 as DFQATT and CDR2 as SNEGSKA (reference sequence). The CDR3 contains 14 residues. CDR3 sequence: CSASKGGLNTEAFF. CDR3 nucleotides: TGCAGTGCTAGTAAGGGGGGGCTAAACACTGAAGCTTTCTTT.

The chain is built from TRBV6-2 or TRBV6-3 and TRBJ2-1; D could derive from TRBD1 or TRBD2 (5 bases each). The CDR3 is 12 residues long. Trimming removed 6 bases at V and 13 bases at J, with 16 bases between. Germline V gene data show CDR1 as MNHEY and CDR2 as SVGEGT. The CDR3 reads CASSPDGGGQFF. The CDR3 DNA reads TGTGCCAGCAGCCCTGACGGTGGGGGACAGTTCTTC.

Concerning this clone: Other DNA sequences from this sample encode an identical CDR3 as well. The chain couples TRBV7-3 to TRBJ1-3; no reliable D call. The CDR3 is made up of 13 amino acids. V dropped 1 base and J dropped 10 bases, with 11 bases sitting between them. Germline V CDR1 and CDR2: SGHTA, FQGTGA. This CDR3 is CASSLSPGGTIYF. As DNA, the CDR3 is TGTGCCAGCAGCTTAAGCCCAGGAGGAACCATATATTTT.

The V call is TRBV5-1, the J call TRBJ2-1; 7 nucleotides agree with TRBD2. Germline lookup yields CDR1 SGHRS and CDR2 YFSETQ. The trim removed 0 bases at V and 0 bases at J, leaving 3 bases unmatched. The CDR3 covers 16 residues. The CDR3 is CASSLAGTTSYNEQFF. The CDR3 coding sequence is TGCGCCAGCAGCTTGGCCGGGACTACCTCCTACAATGAGCAGTTCTTC.

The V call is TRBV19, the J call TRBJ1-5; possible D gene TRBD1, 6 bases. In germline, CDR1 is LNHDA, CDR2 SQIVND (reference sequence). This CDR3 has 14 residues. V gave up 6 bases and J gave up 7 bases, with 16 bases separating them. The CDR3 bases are TGTGCCAGTAGCGAAACGGGGGGCGGGCAGCCCCAGCATTTT. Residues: CASSETGGGQPQHF.

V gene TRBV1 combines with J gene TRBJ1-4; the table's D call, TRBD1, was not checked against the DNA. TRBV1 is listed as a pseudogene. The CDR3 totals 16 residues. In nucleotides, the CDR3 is TGCACCAGCAGCCAAGATCGCGACAGCCACTGTGAAAAACTGTTTTTT. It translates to CTSSQDRDSHCEKLFF.

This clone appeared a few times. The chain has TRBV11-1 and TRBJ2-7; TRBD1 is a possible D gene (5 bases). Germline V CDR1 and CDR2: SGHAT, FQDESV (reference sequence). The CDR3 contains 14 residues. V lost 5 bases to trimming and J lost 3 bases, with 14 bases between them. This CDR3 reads CASSPGLGLYEQYF. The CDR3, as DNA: TGTGCCAGCAGCCCCGGTCTGGGGCTCTACGAGCAGTACTTC.

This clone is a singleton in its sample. CDR3 amino acids: CASRTKTGNTIYF. Written as DNA, the CDR3 is TGTGCCAGCAGAACAAAAACTGGAAACACCATATATTTT. The J gene is TRBJ1-3, the V gene TRBV5-4; the D is unclear. Trimming left V 5 bases short and J 2 bases short, with 8 bases between. The CDR3 has 13 amino acids. The germline CDR1 and CDR2 sequences are SGHNT and YYREEE (reference sequence). Combining the CDR3 with reference TRBV5-4 and TRBJ1-3 gives the whole variable domain ETGVTQSPTHLIKTRGQQVTLRCSSQSGHNTVSWYQQALGQGPQFIFQYYREEENGRGNFPPRFSGLQFPNYSSELNVNALELDDSALYLCASRTKTGNTIYFGEGSWLTVV.

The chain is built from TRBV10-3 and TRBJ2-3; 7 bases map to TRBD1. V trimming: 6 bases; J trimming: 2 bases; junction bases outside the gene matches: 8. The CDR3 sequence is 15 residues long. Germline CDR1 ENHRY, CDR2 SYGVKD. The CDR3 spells CAIRAEQGFTDTQYF. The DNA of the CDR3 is TGTGCCATCAGGGCGGAACAGGGGTTCACAGATACGCAGTATTTT.

The CDR3 sequence is CASSLLGPSGADQPQHF. The CDR3 DNA reads TGTGCCAGCAGTTTATTAGGCCCCTCAGGGGCGGATCAGCCCCAGCATTTT. The chain links TRBV27 to TRBJ1-5, with TRBD1 as a possible D gene (6 bases). Trimming took off 1 base at V and 5 bases at J, with 18 bases between the two ends. Germline loops: CDR1 MNHEY, CDR2 SMNVEV (reference sequence). The CDR3 length is 17 residues.

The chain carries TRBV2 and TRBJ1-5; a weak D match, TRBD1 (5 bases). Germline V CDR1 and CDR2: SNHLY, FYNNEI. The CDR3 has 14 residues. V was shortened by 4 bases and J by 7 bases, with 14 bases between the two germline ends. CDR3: CASSAGQEGQPQHF. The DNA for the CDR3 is TGTGCCAGCAGTGCAGGACAAGAAGGCCAGCCCCAGCATTTT.

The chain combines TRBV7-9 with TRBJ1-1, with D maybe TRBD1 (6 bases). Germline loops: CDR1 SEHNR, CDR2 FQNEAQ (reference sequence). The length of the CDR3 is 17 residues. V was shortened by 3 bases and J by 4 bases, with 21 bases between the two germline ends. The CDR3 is CASSLEWTGATTTEAFF. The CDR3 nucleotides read TGTGCCAGCAGCTTGGAATGGACGGGGGCGACAACCACTGAAGCTTTCTTT.

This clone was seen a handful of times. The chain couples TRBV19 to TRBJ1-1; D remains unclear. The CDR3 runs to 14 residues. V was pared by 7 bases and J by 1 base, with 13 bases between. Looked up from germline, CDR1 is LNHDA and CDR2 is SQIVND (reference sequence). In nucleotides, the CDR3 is TGTGCCAGTAAGTTTCGGGCTGCGAACACTGAAGCTTTCTTT. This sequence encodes CASKFRAANTEAFF.

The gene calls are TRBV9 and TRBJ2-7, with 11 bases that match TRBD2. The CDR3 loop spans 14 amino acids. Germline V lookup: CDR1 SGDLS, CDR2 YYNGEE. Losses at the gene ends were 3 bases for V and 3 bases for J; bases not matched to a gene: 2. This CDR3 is CASSGGTSGYEQYF. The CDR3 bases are TGTGCCAGCAGCGGAGGGACTAGCGGCTACGAGCAGTACTTC.

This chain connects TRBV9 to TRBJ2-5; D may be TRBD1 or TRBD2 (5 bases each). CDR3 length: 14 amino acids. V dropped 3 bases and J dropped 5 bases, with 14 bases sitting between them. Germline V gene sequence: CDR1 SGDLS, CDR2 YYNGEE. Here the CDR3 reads CASSARQGDETQYF. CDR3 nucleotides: TGTGCCAGCAGCGCCAGGCAGGGAGACGAGACCCAGTACTTC. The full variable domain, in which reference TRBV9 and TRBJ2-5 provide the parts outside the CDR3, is DSGVTQTPKHLITATGQRVTLRCSPRSGDLSVYWYQQSLDQGLQFLIQYYNGEERAKGNILERFSAQQFPDLHSELNLSSLELGDSALYFCASSARQGDETQYFGPGTRLLVL.

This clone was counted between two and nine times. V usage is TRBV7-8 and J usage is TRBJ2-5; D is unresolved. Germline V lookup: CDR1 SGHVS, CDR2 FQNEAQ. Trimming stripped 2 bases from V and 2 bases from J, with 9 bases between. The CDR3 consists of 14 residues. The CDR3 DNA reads TGTGCCAGCAGCTTAAGGGTACCTCAAGAGACCCAGTACTTC. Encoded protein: CASSLRVPQETQYF.

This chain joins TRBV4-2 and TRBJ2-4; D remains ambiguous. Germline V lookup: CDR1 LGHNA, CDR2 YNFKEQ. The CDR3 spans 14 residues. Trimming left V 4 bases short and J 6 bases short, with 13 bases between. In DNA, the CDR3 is TGTGCCAGCAGCCGTACAGAAGACGGAAACATTCAGTACTTC. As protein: CASSRTEDGNIQYF.

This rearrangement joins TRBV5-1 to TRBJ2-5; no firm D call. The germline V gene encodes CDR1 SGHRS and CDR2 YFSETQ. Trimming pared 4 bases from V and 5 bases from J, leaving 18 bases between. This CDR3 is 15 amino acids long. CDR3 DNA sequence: TGCGCCAGCAGCGCCCTCCCCTCTAGAAGTGAGACCCAGTACTTC. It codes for CASSALPSRSETQYF.

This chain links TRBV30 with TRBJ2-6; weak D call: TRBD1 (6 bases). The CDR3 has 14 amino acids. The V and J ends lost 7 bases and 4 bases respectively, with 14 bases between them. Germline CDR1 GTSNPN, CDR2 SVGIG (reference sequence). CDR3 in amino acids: CALITGSGANVLTF. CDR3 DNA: TGTGCCTTAATCACAGGGTCCGGGGCCAACGTCCTGACTTTC.

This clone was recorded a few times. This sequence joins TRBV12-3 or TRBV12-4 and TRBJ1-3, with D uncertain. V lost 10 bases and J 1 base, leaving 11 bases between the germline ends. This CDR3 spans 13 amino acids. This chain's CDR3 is CATDIESGNTIYF. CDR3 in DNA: TGTGCCACCGATATCGAGTCTGGAAACACCATATATTTT.